One and the same sample provided the 22 T cell receptor beta chains below, sequenced in a study of cytomegalovirus exposure and HLA in healthy donors. The PCR used 60 Vbeta and 13 Jbeta primers. Method: immunoSEQ multiplex PCR; TCRdb's copy keeps in-frame clones and lacks some. The table shows roughly 170,000 clones, with around 82% occurring only once. The sequenced sample was PBMCs. All receptors come from a male donor in good health and CMV-seronegative.

The chain uses TRBV7-2 and TRBJ1-5; possible D gene TRBD1, 6 bases. V gave up 2 bases and J gave up 6 bases, with 17 bases separating them. The CDR3 has 16 amino acids. Germline CDR1 reads SGHTA; CDR2 reads FQGNSA. The CDR3 loop is CASSLNGLGRGQPQHF. DNA of the CDR3: TGTGCCAGCAGCTTAAATGGCTTGGGCAGGGGTCAGCCCCAGCATTTT.

J is TRBJ1-1 and V is TRBV5-4, with D maybe TRBD1 (5 bases). Trimming left V 6 bases short and J 0 bases short, with 9 bases between. The CDR3 spans 13 residues. CDR1 is SGHNT, CDR2 YYREEE, per germline (reference sequence). The CDR3 loop is CASKQGMNTEAFF. The CDR3 DNA reads TGTGCCAGCAAGCAGGGTATGAACACTGAAGCTTTCTTT.

V and J are TRBV7-2 and TRBJ2-5; 7 bases align to TRBD1. Matching the DNA end better, TRBJ2-7 makes the J call doubtful. The CDR3 spans 16 residues. Germline assignment: CDR1 SGHTA and CDR2 FQGNSA. The DNA of the CDR3 is TGTGCCAGCAGCTTAGGGTCAGGGGGTCAGCTATACGAGCAGTACTTC. It encodes CASSLGSGGQLYEQYF.

V is TRBV6-5 and J is TRBJ1-1, with 7 nucleotides matching TRBD1. The CDR3 covers 14 residues. V lost 6 bases, J lost 6 bases, and 10 bases stayed unmatched. CDR1 is MNHEY and CDR2 is SVGAGI in the germline V gene. CDR3 residues: CASSPTGLKPEAFF. The CDR3 nucleotides read TGTGCCAGCAGCCCGACAGGGCTGAAACCTGAAGCTTTCTTT.

V gene TRBV19 combines with J gene TRBJ1-6; 8 bases agree with TRBD1. CDR1 LNHDA and CDR2 SQIVND come from the germline V gene (reference sequence). Trimming removed 6 bases from V and 7 bases from J; junction bases left unmatched: 8. This CDR3 comprises 15 residues. Written as DNA, the CDR3 is TGTGCCAGTAGGCCTCCGGGACAGGAGAATTCACCCCTCCACTTT. It translates to CASRPPGQENSPLHF.

This clone was seen just once. The rearrangement links TRBV19 to TRBJ2-7; TRBD1 is a possible D gene (6 bases). The CDR3 length is 12 residues. The germline V and J ends were trimmed by 10 bases and 1 base, with 11 bases remaining between them. The germline CDR1 and CDR2 sequences are LNHDA and SQIVND (reference sequence). CDR3 sequence: CATGDISYEQYF. The CDR3 DNA follows: TGTGCCACAGGGGACATTTCCTACGAGCAGTACTTC.

V usage is TRBV10-3 and J usage is TRBJ1-3, with 8 bases matching TRBD1. The CDR3 has 17 residues. The germline CDR1 and CDR2 sequences are ENHRY and SYGVKD. V lost 2 bases, J lost 4 bases, and 10 bases stayed unmatched. The CDR3 sequence: CAISEARTGQGGNTIYF. The CDR3 DNA reads TGTGCCATCAGTGAGGCCCGGACAGGGCAGGGAGGAAACACCATATATTTT.

The CDR3 bases are TGTGCCATCAGCGGGACTAGCGGGCCGCAGACCGGGGAGCTGTTTTTT. It translates to CAISGTSGPQTGELFF. This rearrangement joins TRBV10-3 to TRBJ2-2; the match to TRBD2 covers 12 bases. This CDR3 is built from 16 residues. Germline V gene lookup returns CDR1 ENHRY and CDR2 SYGVKD. V dropped 6 bases and J dropped 5; count of bases not matched to a gene: 7.

V is TRBV19 and J is TRBJ2-1, with 11 bases matching TRBD2. J was trimmed by 7 bases and V by 1 base; bases with no gene match: 9. This CDR3 comprises 17 residues. CDR1 is LNHDA, CDR2 SQIVND, per germline (reference sequence). CDR3 sequence reads: CASSIVPLAGVWNEQFF. The CDR3, as DNA: TGTGCCAGTAGTATAGTCCCACTAGCGGGAGTCTGGAATGAGCAGTTCTTC.

This clone was seen more than once but under ten times. CDR3 residues: CASSAGLGRDTQYF. CDR3 nucleotide sequence: TGTGCCAGCAGTGCCGGACTAGGAAGGGATACGCAGTATTTT. V is TRBV6-1 and J is TRBJ2-3; 7 bases align to TRBD2. Germline-derived CDR1 and CDR2 are MNHNS and SASEGT. The CDR3 runs to 14 residues. V dropped 4 bases and J dropped 6; count of bases not matched to a gene: 7.

The rearrangement links TRBV4-3 to TRBJ1-1; the D is unclear. Deletions cut 0 bases from V and 4 bases from J, with 12 bases between. Germline-derived CDR1 and CDR2 are LGHNA and YSLEER. This CDR3 spans 15 amino acids. CDR3 region: CASSQDRVRGTEAFF. The CDR3 DNA sequence: TGCGCCAGCAGCCAAGATCGAGTCCGTGGCACTGAAGCTTTCTTT.

DNA for the CDR3: TGCGCCAGCAGCGCTAGTTTTTCCGGGGAGCTGTTTTTT. Amino acids: CASSASFSGELFF. The chain uses TRBV5-1 and TRBJ2-2; unclear D gene. The germline V and J ends were trimmed by 4 bases and 6 bases, with 10 bases remaining between them. CDR3 length: 13 residues. In germline, CDR1 is SGHRS, CDR2 YFSETQ.

The V and J genes are TRBV27 and TRBJ2-2; TRBD2 aligns across 7 bases. V lost 7 bases, J lost 4 bases, and 6 bases stayed unmatched. The CDR3 runs to 14 residues. Germline V CDR1 and CDR2: MNHEY, SMNVEV (reference sequence). The chain's CDR3 is CASNQRGGTGELFF. The CDR3 DNA follows: TGTGCCAGCAACCAGCGGGGAGGCACCGGGGAGCTGTTTTTT.

The rearrangement joins TRBV5-1 to TRBJ1-1; D is unresolved. With 0 bases removed from V and 2 bases from J, the gap between germline ends came to 11 bases. CDR1 SGHRS and CDR2 YFSETQ come from the germline V gene. CDR3 length: 15 amino acids. CDR3 residues: CASSLALGSNTEAFF. CDR3 in DNA: TGCGCCAGCAGCTTGGCCCTAGGTTCTAACACTGAAGCTTTCTTT.

In nucleotides, the CDR3 is TGTGCCAGCTCCCTATCCTTCTACGAGCAGTACTTC. This gives the protein CASSLSFYEQYF. The chain couples TRBV2 to TRBJ2-7; D is undetermined. Trimming took 8 bases from V and 3 from J, leaving 11 bases between them. CDR1 is SNHLY, CDR2 FYNNEI, per germline. The CDR3 is 12 residues long.

This clone was recorded a few times. The chain combines TRBV7-3 with TRBJ2-3; 9 bases map to TRBD1. Germline lookup yields CDR1 SGHTA and CDR2 FQGTGA. The CDR3 covers 15 residues. Germline trimming cut 5 bases from V and 3 bases from J; bases unmatched to any gene: 6. The CDR3 DNA sequence: TGTGCCAGCAGCCTCGGGACAGGGTTGACAGATACGCAGTATTTT. It encodes CASSLGTGLTDTQYF.

The J gene is TRBJ2-5, the V gene TRBV23-1, with 16 bases lining up with TRBD2. TRBV23-1 is designated an ORF whose function remains uncertain. V lost 2 bases and J lost 4; bases outside the gene matches: 10. The CDR3 contains 19 residues. Written as DNA, the CDR3 is TGCGCCAGCAGTCAACCGGGACTAGCGGGAGGGCCCAGGGGAGAGACCCAGTACTTC. Residues: CASSQPGLAGGPRGETQYF.

This sequence joins TRBV4-1 and TRBJ1-4; 7 bases are shared with TRBD1. Germline lookup yields CDR1 MGHRA and CDR2 YSYEKL. The J segment lost 6 bases and the V segment lost 0 bases, leaving 4 bases of the junction unmatched. The CDR3 is made up of 15 amino acids. The CDR3 DNA is TGCGCCAGCAGCCAAGACGGGACAGCGGATGAAAAACTGTTTTTT. Its translation is CASSQDGTADEKLFF.

A remark on this clone: Without the conserved terminal phenylalanine or tryptophan, this CDR3 likely stems from a read error. This rearrangement joins TRBV5-5 to TRBJ2-3; 10 positions agree with TRBD2. CDR1 is SGHKS, CDR2 YYEKEE, per germline (reference sequence). V lost 0 bases and J lost 8; bases outside the gene matches: 6. The CDR3 is 15 residues long. The CDR3 sequence: CASSLVRPSGGTQYL. The CDR3 region has the DNA TGTGCCAGCAGCTTGGTTAGGCCTAGCGGGGGTACGCAGTATCTT.

This rearrangement joins TRBV6-5 to TRBJ2-7; 8 bases match TRBD1. Looked up from germline, CDR1 is MNHEY and CDR2 is SVGAGI. V was pared by 7 bases and J by 3 bases, with 8 bases of the junction left unmatched. The CDR3 spans 14 residues. For the CDR3, the DNA is TGTGCCAGCAACCCCCGGGACAGGAGCTACGAGCAGTACTTC. The encoded protein is CASNPRDRSYEQYF.

The genes are TRBV5-4 and TRBJ2-5, with TRBD2 matching 9 bases. The CDR3 has 18 residues. Losses at the gene ends were 5 bases for V and 5 bases for J; bases not matched to a gene: 19. Per germline, CDR1 SGHNT and CDR2 YYREEE (reference sequence). In nucleotides, the CDR3 is TGTGCCAGCAGACGCGAACTAGCGGGCAGGGGCGGGTGGGAGACCCAGTACTTC. This codes for CASRRELAGRGGWETQYF. The entire variable domain, with the rest obtained from reference TRBV5-4 and TRBJ2-5, is as follows: ETGVTQSPTHLIKTRGQQVTLRCSSQSGHNTVSWYQQALGQGPQFIFQYYREEENGRGNFPPRFSGLQFPNYSSELNVNALELDDSALYLCASRRELAGRGGWETQYFGPGTRLLVL.

This chain uses TRBV5-1 with TRBJ2-1; 8 bases agree with TRBD2. CDR1 SGHRS and CDR2 YFSETQ come from the germline V gene. V dropped 1 base and J dropped 6; count of bases not matched to a gene: 6. The CDR3 length is 15 residues. Here the CDR3 reads CASSLLASGFNEQFF. The CDR3, as DNA: TGCGCCAGCAGCTTGTTGGCTAGCGGGTTCAATGAGCAGTTCTTC.